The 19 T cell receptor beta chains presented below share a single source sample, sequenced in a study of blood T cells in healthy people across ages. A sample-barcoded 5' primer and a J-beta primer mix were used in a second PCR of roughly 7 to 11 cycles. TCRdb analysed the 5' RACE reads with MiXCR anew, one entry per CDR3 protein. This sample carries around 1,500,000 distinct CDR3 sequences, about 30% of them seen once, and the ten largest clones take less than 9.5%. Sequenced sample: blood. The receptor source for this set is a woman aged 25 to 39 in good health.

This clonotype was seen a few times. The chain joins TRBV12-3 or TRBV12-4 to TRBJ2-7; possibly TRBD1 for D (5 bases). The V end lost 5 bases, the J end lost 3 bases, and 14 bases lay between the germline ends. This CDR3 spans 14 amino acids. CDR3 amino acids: CASSAPGSYYEQYF. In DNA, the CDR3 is TGTGCCAGCAGTGCCCCAGGGTCGTACTACGAGCAGTACTTC.

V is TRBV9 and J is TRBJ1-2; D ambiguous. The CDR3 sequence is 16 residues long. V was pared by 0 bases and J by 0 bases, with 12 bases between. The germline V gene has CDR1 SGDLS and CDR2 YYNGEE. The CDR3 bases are TGTGCCAGCAGCGTAGCCTCCCGGTTTTCTAACTATGGCTACACCTTC. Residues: CASSVASRFSNYGYTF.

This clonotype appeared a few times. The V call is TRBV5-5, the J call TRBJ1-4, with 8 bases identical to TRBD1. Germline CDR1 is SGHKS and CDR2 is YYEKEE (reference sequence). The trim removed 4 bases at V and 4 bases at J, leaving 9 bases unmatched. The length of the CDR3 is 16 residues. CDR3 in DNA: TGTGCCAGCAGCCCAGTGGGACAGGAGAATAATGAAAAACTGTTTTTT. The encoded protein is CASSPVGQENNEKLFF.

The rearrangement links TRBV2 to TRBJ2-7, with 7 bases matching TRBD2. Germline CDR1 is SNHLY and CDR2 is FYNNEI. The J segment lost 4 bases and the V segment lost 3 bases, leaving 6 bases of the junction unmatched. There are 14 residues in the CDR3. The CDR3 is CASSDGLGLYEQYF. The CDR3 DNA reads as TGTGCCAGCAGTGACGGACTAGGGTTGTACGAGCAGTACTTC. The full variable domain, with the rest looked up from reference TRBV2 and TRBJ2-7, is EPEVTQTPSHQVTQMGQEVILRCVPISNHLYFYWYRQILGQKVEFLVSFYNNEISEKSEIFDDQFSVERPDGSNFTLKIRSTKLEDSAMYFCASSDGLGLYEQYFGPGTRLTVT.

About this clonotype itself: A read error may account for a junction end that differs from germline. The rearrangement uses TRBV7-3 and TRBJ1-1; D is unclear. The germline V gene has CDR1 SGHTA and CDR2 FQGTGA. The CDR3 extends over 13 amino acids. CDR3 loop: CASSMTVNAEAFF. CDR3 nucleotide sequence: TGTGCCAGCAGCATGACGGTGAACGCTGAAGCTTTCTTT.

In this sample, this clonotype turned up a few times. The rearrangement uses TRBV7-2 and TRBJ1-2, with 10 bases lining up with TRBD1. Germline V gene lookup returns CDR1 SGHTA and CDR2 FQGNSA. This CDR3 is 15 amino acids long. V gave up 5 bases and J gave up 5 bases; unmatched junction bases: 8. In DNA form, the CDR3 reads TGTGCCAGCAGCCTCGGACAGGGGGAACGGTATGGCTACACCTTC. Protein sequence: CASSLGQGERYGYTF. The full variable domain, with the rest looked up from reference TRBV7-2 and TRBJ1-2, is GAGVSQSPSNKVTEKGKDVELRCDPISGHTALYWYRQSLGQGLEFLIYFQGNSAPDKSGLPSDRFSAERTGGSVSTLTIQRTQQEDSAVYLCASSLGQGERYGYTFGSGTRLTVV.

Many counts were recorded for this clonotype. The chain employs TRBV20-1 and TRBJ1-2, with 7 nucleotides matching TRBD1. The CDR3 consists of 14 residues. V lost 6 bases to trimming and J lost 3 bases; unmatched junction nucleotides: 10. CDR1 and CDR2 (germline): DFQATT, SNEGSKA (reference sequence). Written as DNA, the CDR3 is TGCAGTGCAGAGGACCCCGGGACAGACTATGGCTACACCTTC. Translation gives CSAEDPGTDYGYTF.

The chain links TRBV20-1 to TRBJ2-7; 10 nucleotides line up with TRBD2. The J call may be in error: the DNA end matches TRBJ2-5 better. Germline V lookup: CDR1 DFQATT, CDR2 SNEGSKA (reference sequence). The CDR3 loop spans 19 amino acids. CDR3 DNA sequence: TGCAGTGCTAGATCCCTGGCTAGCGGGAGTGTCGGCATTGGAGAGACCCAGTACTTC. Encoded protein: CSARSLASGSVGIGETQYF.

The CDR3 spells CASSLASDLNPFF. The CDR3 bases are TGTGCCAGCAGCTTGGCCAGCGACCTGAACCCTTTCTTT. The chain uses TRBV5-5 and TRBJ1-1; D unclear. The CDR3 runs to 13 residues. Deletions cut 0 bases from V and 12 bases from J, with 15 bases between. The germline V gene encodes CDR1 SGHKS and CDR2 YYEKEE (reference sequence).

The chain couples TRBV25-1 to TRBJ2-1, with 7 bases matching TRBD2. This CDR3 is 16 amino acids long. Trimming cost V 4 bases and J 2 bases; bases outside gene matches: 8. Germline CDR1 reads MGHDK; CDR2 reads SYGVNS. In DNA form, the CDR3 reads TGTGCCAGCAGTGCTAGGGACTATAATCCCTACAATGAGCAGTTCTTC. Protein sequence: CASSARDYNPYNEQFF.

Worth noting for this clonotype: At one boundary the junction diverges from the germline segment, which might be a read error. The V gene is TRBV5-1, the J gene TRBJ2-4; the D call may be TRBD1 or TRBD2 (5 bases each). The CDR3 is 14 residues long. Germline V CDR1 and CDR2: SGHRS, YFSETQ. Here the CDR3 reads CAGSLAGDENIQYF. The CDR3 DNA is TGCGCCGGCAGCTTGGCCGGGGACGAAAACATTCAGTACTTC.

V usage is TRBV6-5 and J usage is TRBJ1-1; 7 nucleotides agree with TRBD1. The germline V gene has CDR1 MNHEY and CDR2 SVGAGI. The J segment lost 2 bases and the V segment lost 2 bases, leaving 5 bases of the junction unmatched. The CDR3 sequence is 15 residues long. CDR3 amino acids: CASSYNRGTNTEAFF. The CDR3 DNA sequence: TGTGCCAGCAGTTACAACAGGGGAACAAACACTGAAGCTTTCTTT.

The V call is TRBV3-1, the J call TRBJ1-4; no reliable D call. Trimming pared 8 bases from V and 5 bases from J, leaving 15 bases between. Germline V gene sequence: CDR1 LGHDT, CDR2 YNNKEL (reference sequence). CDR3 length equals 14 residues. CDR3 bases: TGTGCCAGCGGAGAGATGGGCGTGAATGAAAAACTGTTTTTT. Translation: CASGEMGVNEKLFF.

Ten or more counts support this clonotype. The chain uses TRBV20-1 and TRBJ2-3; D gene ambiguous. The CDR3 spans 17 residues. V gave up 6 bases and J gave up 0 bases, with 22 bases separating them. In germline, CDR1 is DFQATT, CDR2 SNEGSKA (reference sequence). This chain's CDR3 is CSAQSGPRFGSTDTQYF. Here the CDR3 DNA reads TGCAGTGCCCAATCCGGGCCTCGTTTTGGTAGCACAGATACGCAGTATTTT.

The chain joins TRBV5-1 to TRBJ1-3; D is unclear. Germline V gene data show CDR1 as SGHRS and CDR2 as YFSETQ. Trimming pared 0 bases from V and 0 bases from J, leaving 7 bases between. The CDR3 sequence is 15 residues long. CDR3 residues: CASSLGPDSGNTIYF. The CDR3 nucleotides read TGCGCCAGCAGCTTGGGGCCAGACTCTGGAAACACCATATATTTT.

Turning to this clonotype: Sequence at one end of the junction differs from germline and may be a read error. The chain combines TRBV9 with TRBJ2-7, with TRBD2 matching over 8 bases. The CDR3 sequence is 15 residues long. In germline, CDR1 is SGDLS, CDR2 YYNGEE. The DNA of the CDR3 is TGTGCCAACAGCCCGAGACTAGCGTGGGGAGAAGAGCAGTACTTC. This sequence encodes CANSPRLAWGEEQYF.

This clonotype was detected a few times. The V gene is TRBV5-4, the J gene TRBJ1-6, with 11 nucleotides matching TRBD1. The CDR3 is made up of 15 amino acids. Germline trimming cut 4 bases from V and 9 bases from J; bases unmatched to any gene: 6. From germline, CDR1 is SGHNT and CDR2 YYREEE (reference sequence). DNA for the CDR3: TGTGCCAGCAGCCCCGGGACAGGGGGAGGTTCACCCCTCCACTTT. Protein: CASSPGTGGGSPLHF.

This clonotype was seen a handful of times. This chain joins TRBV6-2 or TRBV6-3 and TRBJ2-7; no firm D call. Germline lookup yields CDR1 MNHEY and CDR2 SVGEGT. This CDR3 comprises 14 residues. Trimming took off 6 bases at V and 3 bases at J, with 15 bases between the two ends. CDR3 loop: CASRKHGENYEQYF. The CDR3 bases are TGTGCCAGCAGAAAACACGGAGAGAACTACGAGCAGTACTTC.

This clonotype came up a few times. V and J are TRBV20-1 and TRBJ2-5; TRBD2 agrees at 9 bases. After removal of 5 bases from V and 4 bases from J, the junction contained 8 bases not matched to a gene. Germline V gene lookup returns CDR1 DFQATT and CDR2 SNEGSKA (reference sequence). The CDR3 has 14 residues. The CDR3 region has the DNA TGCAGTGCTCCCCCTGGACTAGCGTCAGAGACCCAGTACTTC. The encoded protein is CSAPPGLASETQYF.